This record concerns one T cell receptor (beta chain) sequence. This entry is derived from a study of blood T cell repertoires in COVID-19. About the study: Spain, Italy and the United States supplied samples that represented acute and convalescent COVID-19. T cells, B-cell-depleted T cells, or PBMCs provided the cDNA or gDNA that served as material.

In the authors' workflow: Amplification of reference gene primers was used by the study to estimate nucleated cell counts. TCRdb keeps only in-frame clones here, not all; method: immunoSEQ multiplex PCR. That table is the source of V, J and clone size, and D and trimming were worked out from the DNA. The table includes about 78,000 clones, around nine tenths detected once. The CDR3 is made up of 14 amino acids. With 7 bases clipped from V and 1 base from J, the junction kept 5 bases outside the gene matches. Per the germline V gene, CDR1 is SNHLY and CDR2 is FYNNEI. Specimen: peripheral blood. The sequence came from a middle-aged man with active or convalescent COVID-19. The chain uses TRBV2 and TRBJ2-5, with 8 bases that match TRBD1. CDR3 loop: CASTLTGAQETQYF. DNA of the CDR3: TGTGCCAGCACATTGACAGGGGCCCAAGAGACCCAGTACTTC.